The 8 T cell receptor beta chains presented below share a single source sample, sequenced in a study of cytomegalovirus exposure and HLA in healthy donors (dated by TCRdb to 2015 to 2018). Receptor libraries were prepared by the immunoSEQ multiplex PCR assay. The multiplex PCR relied on a mix of 60 forward primers for TCR Vbeta segments and 13 reverse primers for TCR Jbeta segments. The source is immuneACCESS, and TCRdb retained only in-frame sequences with V and J called. Part of the clones is not carried over; for the studies checked, unresolved V genes explain less than half of this, and the remainder is unexplained. The table for this sample lists 200,000 or so clones; 80% to 85% of them were counted only once. The ten largest make up 6% to 8% of the sample. Input material: PBMCs. All receptors derive from a woman in her fifties or sixties in good health and CMV-seropositive.

The J gene is TRBJ2-1, the V gene TRBV18, with TRBD2 identical over 8 bases. Trimming cost V 6 bases and J 6 bases; bases outside gene matches: 13. This CDR3 spans 16 amino acids. Germline-derived CDR1 and CDR2 are KGHSH and LQKENI. The chain's CDR3 is CASSFGRGRHLNEQFF. CDR3 nucleotides: TGTGCCAGCTCCTTCGGGAGGGGCCGGCACCTCAATGAGCAGTTCTTC.

V is TRBV11-2 and J is TRBJ2-2, with 8 bases identical to TRBD2. This CDR3 contains 18 residues. Trimming cost V 4 bases and J 0 bases; bases outside gene matches: 10. Germline CDR1 is SGHAT and CDR2 is FQNNGV. CDR3: CASSSPRAGVTNTGELFF. The DNA of the CDR3 is TGTGCCAGCAGCTCCCCGCGAGCGGGAGTTACGAACACCGGGGAGCTGTTTTTT. Together with reference TRBV11-2 and TRBJ2-2, the CDR3 gives the full variable domain: EAGVAQSPRYKIIEKRQSVAFWCNPISGHATLYWYQQILGQGPKLLIQFQNNGVVDDSQLPKDRFSAERLKGVDSTLKIQPAKLEDSAVYLCASSSPRAGVTNTGELFFGEGSRLTVL.

The V gene is TRBV19, the J gene TRBJ2-3, with D tentatively TRBD1 (6 bases). Germline values: CDR1 LNHDA, CDR2 SQIVND (reference sequence). The ends were cut back, 0 bases at V and 8 bases at J, with 12 bases in the middle. This CDR3 spans 14 amino acids. The CDR3 DNA is TGTGCCAGTAGTATAGAAGGCCGAGGGGGTACGCAGTATTTT. It encodes CASSIEGRGGTQYF.

The chain uses TRBV15 and TRBJ2-5; 12 bases agree with TRBD2. With V trimmed by 0 bases and J by 2 bases, 10 bases remained unmatched. Germline CDR1 reads LNHNV; CDR2 reads YYDKDF (reference sequence). The CDR3 runs 19 residues. For the CDR3, the DNA is TGTGCCACCAGCAGAGATACGTCTAGCGGGAGGGCCCTACAAGAGACCCAGTACTTC. Amino acid sequence: CATSRDTSSGRALQETQYF.

The chain carries TRBV6-6 and TRBJ2-3; possibly TRBD1 for D (6 bases). Between the trimmed V and J ends, which lost 6 bases and 4 bases, there was a span of 11 bases. The CDR3 runs 13 residues. Germline lookup yields CDR1 MNHNY and CDR2 SVGAGI (reference sequence). DNA for the CDR3: TGTGCCAGCAGGGACAGATCGGCAGATACGCAGTATTTT. It yields the protein CASRDRSADTQYF.

V and J are TRBV28 and TRBJ2-5; 9 bases line up with TRBD2. This CDR3 is built from 16 residues. V lost 1 base, J lost 1 base, and 4 bases stayed unmatched. Germline values: CDR1 MDHEN, CDR2 SYDVKM. The CDR3 protein is CASSLSLAGPQETQYF. The CDR3 DNA follows: TGTGCCAGCAGTTTATCCCTAGCGGGACCCCAAGAGACCCAGTACTTC.

The CDR3 loop is CASSSRLAGGPKNNEQFF. The CDR3 nucleotides are TGTGCCAGCAGCTCTAGACTAGCGGGGGGGCCGAAGAACAATGAGCAGTTCTTC. This chain connects TRBV7-8 to TRBJ2-1; 14 nucleotides align to TRBD2. J was trimmed by 5 bases and V by 4 bases; bases with no gene match: 10. Germline CDR1 reads SGHVS; CDR2 reads FQNEAQ. This CDR3 spans 18 amino acids. The full variable domain, its missing parts supplied by reference TRBV7-8 and TRBJ2-1, is GAGVSQSPRYKVAKRGQDVALRCDPISGHVSLFWYQQALGQGPEFLTYFQNEAQLDKSGLPSDRFFAERPEGSVSTLKIQRTQQEDSAVYLCASSSRLAGGPKNNEQFFGPGTRLTVL.

This sequence joins TRBV11-2 and TRBJ2-1; 8 bases match TRBD1. The CDR3 contains 15 residues. Germline loops: CDR1 SGHAT, CDR2 FQNNGV. Trimming took 5 bases from V and 9 from J; bases not matched to a gene: 12. Here the CDR3 DNA reads TGTGCCAGCAGCCACCCGGGACAGGTTCTCGGTGAGCAGTTCTTC. Encoded protein: CASSHPGQVLGEQFF.